The 15 T cell receptor beta chains presented below share a single source sample, sequenced in a study of blood T cell repertoires in COVID-19. Sequencing was performed with immunoSEQ multiplex PCR; in TCRdb, only in-frame clones are kept and a portion is missing. The sample lists about 190,000 clones, roughly nine tenths occurring once. Sequencing was carried out using peripheral blood. These receptors all come from a man aged 35-49 years with acute or convalescent COVID-19.

In nucleotides, the CDR3 is TGTGCCAGTAGTATAGACAGGGCTCAGCCCCAGCATTTT. Its protein is CASSIDRAQPQHF. This sequence joins TRBV19 and TRBJ1-5; TRBD1 might be the D (5 bases). The ends were cut back, 0 bases at V and 6 bases at J, with 6 bases in the middle. CDR3 length: 13 residues. From germline, CDR1 is LNHDA and CDR2 SQIVND (reference sequence).

The chain employs TRBV15 and TRBJ1-6; D gene ambiguous. The V and J ends lost 0 bases and 0 bases respectively, with 15 bases between them. This CDR3 is built from 19 residues. Per the germline V gene, CDR1 is LNHNV and CDR2 is YYDKDF (reference sequence). The CDR3 region has the DNA TGTGCCACCAGCAGAGATGCGCACCCCGGGAGCTCCTATAATTCACCCCTCCACTTT. Amino acid sequence: CATSRDAHPGSSYNSPLHF.

The chain couples TRBV2 to TRBJ1-6, with TRBD1 matching 9 bases. Germline V lookup: CDR1 SNHLY, CDR2 FYNNEI. CDR3 length: 15 residues. Losses at the gene ends were 4 bases for V and 5 bases for J; bases not matched to a gene: 3. CDR3 sequence: CASSVQGADNSPLHF. CDR3 DNA: TGTGCCAGCAGTGTACAGGGGGCGGATAATTCACCCCTCCACTTT.

This sequence joins TRBV7-9 and TRBJ2-2; possibly TRBD2 for D (5 bases). Trimming left V 1 base short and J 2 bases short, with 11 bases between. The CDR3 covers 16 residues. Germline CDR1 is SEHNR and CDR2 is FQNEAQ (reference sequence). CDR3 loop: CASSLGRGSNTGELFF. The CDR3 DNA is TGTGCCAGCAGCTTAGGAAGAGGGAGCAACACCGGGGAGCTGTTTTTT.

V and J are TRBV4-2 and TRBJ2-7; 11 nucleotides align to TRBD1. The CDR3 length is 15 residues. V trimming: 4 bases; J trimming: 3 bases; junction bases outside the gene matches: 5. Germline CDR1 reads LGHNA; CDR2 reads YNFKEQ. The CDR3 sequence is CASSLGTGGVYEQYF. The CDR3 region has the DNA TGTGCCAGCAGCCTCGGGACAGGGGGGGTCTACGAGCAGTACTTC.

This chain uses TRBV5-8 with TRBJ1-5; 9 positions match TRBD1. The CDR3 consists of 16 residues. The V gene's germline CDR1 is SGHTS and CDR2 YDEGEE. With V trimmed by 6 bases and J by 7 bases, 14 bases remained unmatched. CDR3 in DNA: TGTGCCAGCACTACAGGGGGCACGATCAGGGCCCAGCCCCAGCATTTT. It is translated as CASTTGGTIRAQPQHF.

This clone was counted between two and nine times. The CDR3 bases are TGTGCCAGCAGCTTGGGACAGACGAACACTGAAGCTTTCTTT. This codes for CASSLGQTNTEAFF. The rearrangement joins TRBV7-9 to TRBJ1-1, with 7 bases fitting TRBD1. Germline V gene sequence: CDR1 SEHNR, CDR2 FQNEAQ (reference sequence). The V segment lost 3 bases and the J segment 1 base; nucleotides outside the gene matches: 2. The CDR3 is made up of 14 amino acids.

The chain joins TRBV7-6 to TRBJ2-2, with TRBD1 matching 7 bases. The CDR3 totals 15 residues. V lost 2 bases and J lost 5; bases outside the gene matches: 5. Per the germline V gene, CDR1 is SGHVS and CDR2 is FNYEAQ. The CDR3 sequence: CASSLSAGGTGELFF. In DNA form, the CDR3 reads TGTGCCAGCAGCTTAAGCGCAGGGGGAACCGGGGAGCTGTTTTTT.

The genes are TRBV27 and TRBJ1-5; D unclear. Looked up from germline, CDR1 is MNHEY and CDR2 is SMNVEV (reference sequence). The CDR3 has 15 residues. V was trimmed by 0 bases and J by 3 bases, leaving 9 bases between them. The CDR3 spells CASSLSAEDNQPQHF. In nucleotides, the CDR3 is TGTGCCAGCAGTTTATCGGCCGAGGACAATCAGCCCCAGCATTTT.

The rearrangement joins TRBV2 to TRBJ1-1; D possibly corresponds to TRBD1 (6 bases). Germline V gene lookup returns CDR1 SNHLY and CDR2 FYNNEI. Trimming stripped 3 bases from V and 2 bases from J, with 13 bases between. The CDR3 loop spans 15 amino acids. The CDR3 nucleotides are TGTGCCAGCAGTGAGCAGGGGCTGACAAACACTGAAGCTTTCTTT. It translates to CASSEQGLTNTEAFF. Combining the CDR3 with reference TRBV2 and TRBJ1-1 gives the whole variable domain EPEVTQTPSHQVTQMGQEVILRCVPISNHLYFYWYRQILGQKVEFLVSFYNNEISEKSEIFDDQFSVERPDGSNFTLKIRSTKLEDSAMYFCASSEQGLTNTEAFFGQGTRLTVV.

The CDR3 protein is CASSSGQGLAKNIQYF. CDR3 nucleotides: TGCGCCAGCAGTTCTGGTCAGGGACTGGCCAAAAACATTCAGTACTTC. This rearrangement joins TRBV5-1 to TRBJ2-4, with a tentative D call TRBD2 (6 bases). The CDR3 is 16 amino acids. Trimming took off 5 bases at V and 1 base at J, with 16 bases between the two ends. The germline V gene has CDR1 SGHRS and CDR2 YFSETQ.

The genes are TRBV28 and TRBJ1-3; D might be TRBD1 (6 bases). Germline V lookup: CDR1 MDHEN, CDR2 SYDVKM. The CDR3 is 15 amino acids. Trimming stripped 4 bases from V and 0 bases from J, with 10 bases between. The CDR3 spells CASSWDTSSGNTIYF. The CDR3, as DNA: TGTGCCAGCAGTTGGGACACGAGCTCTGGAAACACCATATATTTT.

This rearrangement joins TRBV5-4 to TRBJ1-2; D may be TRBD1 (6 bases). The CDR3 is made up of 14 amino acids. CDR1 and CDR2 (germline): SGHNT, YYREEE (reference sequence). The V end lost 4 bases, the J end lost 2 bases, and 12 bases lay between the germline ends. The CDR3 DNA follows: TGTGCCAGCAGCCCTACAGGGTACAACTATGGCTACACCTTC. Translating it yields CASSPTGYNYGYTF. Drawing the rest from reference TRBV5-4 and TRBJ1-2, the complete variable domain is ETGVTQSPTHLIKTRGQQVTLRCSSQSGHNTVSWYQQALGQGPQFIFQYYREEENGRGNFPPRFSGLQFPNYSSELNVNALELDDSALYLCASSPTGYNYGYTFGSGTRLTVV.

This clone was detected only once. The gene calls are TRBV7-2 and TRBJ2-5, with 14 bases identical to TRBD2. Germline V gives CDR1 SGHTA, CDR2 FQGNSA. J gave up 4 bases and V 4 bases, and 2 bases lay outside the gene matches. This CDR3 has 15 residues. CDR3 loop: CASSWGLAGVETQYF. The CDR3 nucleotides read TGTGCCAGCAGCTGGGGACTAGCGGGGGTAGAGACCCAGTACTTC.

The chain carries TRBV5-1 and TRBJ2-6; D remains ambiguous. This CDR3 has 15 residues. V shed 4 bases and J shed 3 bases, with 11 bases lying between them. Germline V gene data show CDR1 as SGHRS and CDR2 as YFSETQ. CDR3 region: CASSAVVYGANVLTF. Written as DNA, the CDR3 is TGCGCCAGCAGCGCGGTGGTTTATGGGGCCAACGTCCTGACTTTC.